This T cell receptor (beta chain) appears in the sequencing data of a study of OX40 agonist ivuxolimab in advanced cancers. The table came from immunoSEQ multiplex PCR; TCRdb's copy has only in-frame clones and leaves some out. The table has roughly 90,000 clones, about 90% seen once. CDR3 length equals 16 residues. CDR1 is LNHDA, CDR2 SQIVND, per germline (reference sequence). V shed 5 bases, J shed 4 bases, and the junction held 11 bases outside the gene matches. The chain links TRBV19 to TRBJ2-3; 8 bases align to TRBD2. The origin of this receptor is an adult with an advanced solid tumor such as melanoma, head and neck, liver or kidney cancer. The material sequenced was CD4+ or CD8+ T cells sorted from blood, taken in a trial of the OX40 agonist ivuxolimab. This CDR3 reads CASSLNFAGGADTQYF. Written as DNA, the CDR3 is TGTGCCAGTAGTTTAAATTTCGCGGGGGGAGCAGATACGCAGTATTTT.